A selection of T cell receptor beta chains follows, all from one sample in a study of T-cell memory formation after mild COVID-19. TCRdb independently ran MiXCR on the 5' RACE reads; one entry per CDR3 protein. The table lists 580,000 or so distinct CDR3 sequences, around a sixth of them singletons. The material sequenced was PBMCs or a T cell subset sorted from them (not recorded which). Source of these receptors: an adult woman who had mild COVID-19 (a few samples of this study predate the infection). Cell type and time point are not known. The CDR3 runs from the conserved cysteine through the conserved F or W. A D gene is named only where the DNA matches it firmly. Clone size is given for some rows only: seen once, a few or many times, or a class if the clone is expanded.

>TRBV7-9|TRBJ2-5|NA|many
TGTGCCAGCAGCTTAGGAGGGGTTCTGGTCCAAGAGACCCAGTACTTC
CASSLGGVLVQETQYF
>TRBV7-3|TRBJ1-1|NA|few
TGTGCCAGCAGCTTGCAGGCTTTGAACACTGAAGCTTTCTTT
CASSLQALNTEAFF
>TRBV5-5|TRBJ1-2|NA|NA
TGTGCCAGCAGACGGGACCCCCCGGTCCTTAAAACTACTGAAGCTAACTATGGCTACACCTTC
CASRRDPPVLKTTEANYGYTF
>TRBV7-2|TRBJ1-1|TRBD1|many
TGTGCCAGCAGCTTAAACCCCAGGGACAGGGGCGAGAACACTGAAGCTTTCTTT
CASSLNPRDRGENTEAFF
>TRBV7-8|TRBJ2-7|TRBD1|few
TGTGCCAGCAGCGGGACAGGGGCCGTGGGCGAGCAGTACTTC
CASSGTGAVGEQYF
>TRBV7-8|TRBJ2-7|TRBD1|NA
TGTGCCAGCCGCCCCCCGGGACAGGCCTACGAGCAGTACTTC
CASRPPGQAYEQYF
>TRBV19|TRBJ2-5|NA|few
TGTGCCAGTAGTAGGCTCGGGCCGCAAGAGACCCAGTACTTC
CASSRLGPQETQYF
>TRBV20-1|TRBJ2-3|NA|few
TGCAGTGCTAGAGGAGGCGGGTCGAGGAGAGATACGCAGTATTTT
CSARGGGSRRDTQYF
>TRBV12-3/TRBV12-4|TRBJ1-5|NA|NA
TGTGCCAGCTCGGGTGCGATGAGGGGCAATCAGCCCCAGCATTTT
CASSGAMRGNQPQHF
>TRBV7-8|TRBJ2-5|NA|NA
TGTGCCAGCAGCCCAATTATGACAGGTCAAGAGACCCAGTACTTC
CASSPIMTGQETQYF
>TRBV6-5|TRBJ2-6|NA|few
TGTGCCAGCAGTTACTCAGGAGCGAGGGGGGCCAACGTCCTGACTTTC
CASSYSGARGANVLTF
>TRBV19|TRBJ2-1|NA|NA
TGTGCCAGTAGTACAGGGCGTGCGGGGGAGCAGTTCTTC
CASSTGRAGEQFF
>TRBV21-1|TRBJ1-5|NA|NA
TGTGCCAGCAGCAAAAGAGACGGGAGCAATCAGCCCCAGCATTTT
CASSKRDGSNQPQHF
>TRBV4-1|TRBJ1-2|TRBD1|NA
TGCGCCAGCAGCCAAGGGTCGGGACAGGGTCATGGCTACACCTTC
CASSQGSGQGHGYTF
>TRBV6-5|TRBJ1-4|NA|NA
TGTGCCAGCAGTTACTTCAGGGCGGCCAGTGAAAAACTGTTTTTT
CASSYFRAASEKLFF
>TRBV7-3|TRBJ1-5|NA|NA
TGTGCCAGCAGCTTAATGGGGTGGACAGCCTTCAATCAGCCCCAGCATTTT
CASSLMGWTAFNQPQHF
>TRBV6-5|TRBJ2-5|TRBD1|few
TGTGCCAGCAGACGCGCCCCAGGGGGCAGGGAGACCCAGTACTTC
CASRRAPGGRETQYF
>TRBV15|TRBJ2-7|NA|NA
TGTGCCACCAGCAGGGACGGAGACTACGAGCAGTACTTC
CATSRDGDYEQYF
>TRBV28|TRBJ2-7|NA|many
TGTGCCAGCAGGGAGCCCCTCTCCTACGAGCAGTACTTC
CASREPLSYEQYF
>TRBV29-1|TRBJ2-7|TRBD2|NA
TGCAGCGTTGGGCGGGGGGGAGTTGGCGAGCAGTACTTC
CSVGRGGVGEQYF
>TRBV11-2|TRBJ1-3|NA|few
TGTGCCAGCAGCTTCGATGTCTTTGGGGGTAGAGGGGGGTCGCCTGGAAACACCATATATTTT
CASSFDVFGGRGGSPGNTIYF
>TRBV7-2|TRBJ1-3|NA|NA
TGTGCCAGCAGCTTAGCCGGGGGCGGATTGGGAAACACCATATATTTT
CASSLAGGGLGNTIYF
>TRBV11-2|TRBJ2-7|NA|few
TGTGCCAGCAGCCACAGCGGCCTGCCAAGCCCCTACGAGCAGTACTTC
CASSHSGLPSPYEQYF
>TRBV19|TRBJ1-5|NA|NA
TGTGCCAGTAGCCATACTAATCAGCCCCAGCATTTT
CASSHTNQPQHF
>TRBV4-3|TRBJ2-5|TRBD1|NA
TGCGCCAGCAGCCAGGACCGGACAGGGTTGAAGACCCAGTACTTC
CASSQDRTGLKTQYF
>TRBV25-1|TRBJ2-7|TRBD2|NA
TGTGCCAGCATGGCGGGAGGCTACGAGCAGTACTTC
CASMAGGYEQYF
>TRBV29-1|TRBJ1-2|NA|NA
TGCAGCGTTGCGACCCGCCCGAGAGGGGCCGACTATGGCTACACCTTC
CSVATRPRGADYGYTF
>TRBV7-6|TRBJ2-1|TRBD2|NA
TGTGCCAGCAGCCTCCTCCTAGCGGGGGTTAACAATGAGCAGTTCTTC
CASSLLLAGVNNEQFF
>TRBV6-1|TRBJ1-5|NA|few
TGTGCCAGCAGTGCAACAAACCTCGGTTTGAAGTACAATCAGCCCCAGCATTTT
CASSATNLGLKYNQPQHF
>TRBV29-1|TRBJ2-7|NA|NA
TGCAGCGTTGAAGGTACGGACAGGGACCTAGCGGGACTGGAGTACTTC
CSVEGTDRDLAGLEYF
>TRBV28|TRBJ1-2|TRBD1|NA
TGTGCCAGCAGTTCTCGACAGGGGGACGACTATGGCTACACCTTC
CASSSRQGDDYGYTF
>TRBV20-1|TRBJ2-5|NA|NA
TGCAGTGCTATGGTGGGTGGGGCGTCCGGGACCCAGTACTTC
CSAMVGGASGTQYF
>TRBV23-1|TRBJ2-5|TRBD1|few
TGCGCCAGCTGGACAGGGCCCCAAGAGACCCAGTACTTC
CASWTGPQETQYF
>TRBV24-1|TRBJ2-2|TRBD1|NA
TGTGCCACCAGTGATTACCCGGACAGGACGAACACCGGGGAGCTGTTTTTT
CATSDYPDRTNTGELFF
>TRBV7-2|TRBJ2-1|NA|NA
TGTGCCAGCAGCTTAGCGGGAAGGAACAATGAGCAGTTCTTC
CASSLAGRNNEQFF
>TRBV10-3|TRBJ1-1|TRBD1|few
TGTGCCACAAACCCCCTGACAGGGACTGAAGCTTTCTTT
CATNPLTGTEAFF
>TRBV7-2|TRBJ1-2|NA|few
TGTGCCAGCAGCTCCTCTCAGGGAGACGTGGGCTATGGCTACACCTTC
CASSSSQGDVGYGYTF
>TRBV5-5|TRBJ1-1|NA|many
TGTGCCAGCAGCTTGGGGCAGGGAAGAATGAACACTGAAGCTTTCTTT
CASSLGQGRMNTEAFF
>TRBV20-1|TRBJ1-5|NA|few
TGCAGTGCCCCGGCGGGGAGCAATCAGCCCCAGCATTTT
CSAPAGSNQPQHF
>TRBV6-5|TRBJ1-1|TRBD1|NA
TGTGCCAGCAGTTACCGGGACAGGGGGCTTACTAACACTGAAGCTTTCTTT
CASSYRDRGLTNTEAFF